The 15 T cell receptor beta chains listed next were all sequenced from one sample in a study of siplizumab effects on memory and regulatory T cells. The method was immunoSEQ multiplex PCR; TCRdb's version includes in-frame clones alone and lacks a portion of them. Of 95,000 to 110,000 clones in the sample, roughly 93% were seen once. Sequenced material: Tregs sorted from blood. Every receptor here comes from a human donor in good health.

V gene TRBV7-9 combines with J gene TRBJ1-2; D gene unclear. The V end lost 5 bases, the J end lost 1 base, and 14 bases lay between the germline ends. Germline lookup yields CDR1 SEHNR and CDR2 FQNEAQ (reference sequence). The CDR3 extends over 15 amino acids. The CDR3: CASSAAGNHNYGYTF. The CDR3 nucleotides read TGTGCCAGCAGCGCCGCCGGGAACCATAACTATGGCTACACCTTC.

The CDR3 region is CASSLTPGSYGYTF. CDR3 coding DNA: TGTGCCAGCAGCTTAACGCCAGGGAGTTATGGCTACACCTTC. The chain couples TRBV7-3 to TRBJ1-2; perhaps TRBD1 as D (5 bases). The CDR3 contains 14 residues. V lost 0 bases and J 5 bases, leaving 10 bases between the germline ends. The germline CDR1 and CDR2 sequences are SGHTA and FQGTGA.

The rearrangement joins TRBV21-1 to TRBJ2-5; TRBD2, the D gene given by the table, was not confirmed from the DNA. TRBV21-1 represents a pseudogene. CDR3 size: 15 residues. The CDR3 sequence: CANRRVRAEQETQYF. In DNA form, the CDR3 reads TGTGCCAACCGCCGAGTTCGCGCGGAACAAGAGACCCAGTACTTC.

This chain uses TRBV6-1 with TRBJ2-7; D could derive from TRBD1 or TRBD2 (5 bases each). V lost 7 bases, J lost 4 bases, and 17 bases lay in between. The CDR3 totals 14 residues. CDR1 is MNHNS, CDR2 SASEGT, per germline. This chain's CDR3 is CASNVFGAGYEQYF. CDR3 DNA sequence: TGTGCCAGCAACGTATTCGGGGCGGGTTACGAGCAGTACTTC.

The chain links TRBV19 to TRBJ1-5, with a possible D match to TRBD1 (5 bases). Trimming took off 7 bases at V and 5 bases at J, with 15 bases between the two ends. This CDR3 spans 14 amino acids. Germline V gene lookup returns CDR1 LNHDA and CDR2 SQIVND (reference sequence). CDR3 amino acids: CASIEAGRDQPQHF. The CDR3 nucleotides read TGTGCCAGTATTGAGGCAGGGAGGGATCAGCCCCAGCATTTT.

J is TRBJ2-7 and V is TRBV9, with TRBD1 matching 11 bases. J gave up 3 bases and V 3 bases, and 8 bases lay outside the gene matches. CDR3 length: 16 amino acids. The germline gives CDR1 SGDLS, CDR2 YYNGEE. CDR3 in DNA: TGTGCCAGCAGCGAAGCCGGGACAGGGGGTATCTACGAGCAGTACTTC. It yields the protein CASSEAGTGGIYEQYF.

This clone was seen a single time. The genes are TRBV2 and TRBJ2-7, with 7 bases that match TRBD2. Germline CDR1 SNHLY, CDR2 FYNNEI. V was clipped by 5 bases and J by 5 bases; unmatched bases: 6. The CDR3 sequence is 13 residues long. The CDR3 loop is CASSKKGGHEQYF. CDR3 in DNA: TGTGCCAGCAGTAAAAAGGGAGGGCACGAGCAGTACTTC.

The V gene is TRBV6-6, the J gene TRBJ2-1, with TRBD2 identical over 7 bases. The V gene end was trimmed by 8 bases and the J gene end by 4 bases; junction bases not matched to a gene: 14. This CDR3 comprises 16 residues. Germline values: CDR1 MNHNY, CDR2 SVGAGI (reference sequence). The CDR3 here is CASPRGGPSVYNEQFF. CDR3 DNA: TGTGCCAGCCCGAGGGGAGGGCCGTCTGTATACAATGAGCAGTTCTTC.

The chain links TRBV5-4 to TRBJ2-7; a possible D gene is TRBD1 (6 bases). From germline, CDR1 is SGHNT and CDR2 YYREEE (reference sequence). Trimming removed 9 bases at V and 5 bases at J, with 24 bases between. The CDR3 is 15 residues long. The CDR3 DNA reads as TGTGCCACCACCCAGGGGATAGGAACCTCGGACGAGCAGTACTTC. Protein product: CATTQGIGTSDEQYF.

The chain employs TRBV2 and TRBJ2-5; the D gene is possibly TRBD2 (6 bases). CDR1 is SNHLY and CDR2 is FYNNEI in the germline V gene. Between the trimmed V and J ends, which lost 1 base and 3 bases, there was a span of 9 bases. The CDR3 runs 14 residues. CDR3 DNA: TGTGCCAGCAGTGAAGGCGGGATGGAAGAGACCCAGTACTTC. It encodes CASSEGGMEETQYF. The whole variable domain, remainder taken from reference TRBV2 and TRBJ2-5, is EPEVTQTPSHQVTQMGQEVILRCVPISNHLYFYWYRQILGQKVEFLVSFYNNEISEKSEIFDDQFSVERPDGSNFTLKIRSTKLEDSAMYFCASSEGGMEETQYFGPGTRLLVL.

J is TRBJ2-1 and V is TRBV5-1, with TRBD2 matching 9 bases. The CDR3 covers 15 residues. Germline lookup yields CDR1 SGHRS and CDR2 YFSETQ. V dropped 2 bases and J dropped 3; count of bases not matched to a gene: 3. CDR3 bases: TGCGCCAGCAGCTTCACTAGCGGGCTCTACAATGAGCAGTTCTTC. The encoded protein is CASSFTSGLYNEQFF. Drawing the rest from reference TRBV5-1 and TRBJ2-1, the complete variable domain is KAGVTQTPRYLIKTRGQQVTLSCSPISGHRSVSWYQQTPGQGLQFLFEYFSETQRNKGNFPGRFSGRQFSNSRSEMNVSTLELGDSALYLCASSFTSGLYNEQFFGPGTRLTVL.

This clone was recorded only once. The chain combines TRBV7-2 with TRBJ1-6; no definite D call. Germline CDR1 is SGHTA and CDR2 is FQGNSA. The length of the CDR3 is 14 residues. Trimming cost V 5 bases and J 6 bases, with 11 bases left between them. This CDR3 reads CASSLGLSNSPLHF. The CDR3 DNA sequence: TGTGCCAGCAGCCTAGGCCTAAGTAATTCACCCCTCCACTTT. Filled out from reference TRBV7-2 and TRBJ1-6, the complete variable domain reads GAGVSQSPSNKVTEKGKDVELRCDPISGHTALYWYRQSLGQGLEFLIYFQGNSAPDKSGLPSDRFSAERTGGSVSTLTIQRTQQEDSAVYLCASSLGLSNSPLHFGNGTRLTVT.

This CDR3 is CAISPLQPSSGANVLTF. CDR3 nucleotides: TGTGCCATCAGCCCCCTGCAGCCCTCCTCTGGGGCCAACGTCCTGACTTTC. The V call is TRBV10-3, the J call TRBJ2-6, with D unresolved. With 6 bases removed from V and 0 bases from J, the gap between germline ends came to 15 bases. CDR3 length: 17 residues. Germline-derived CDR1 and CDR2 are ENHRY and SYGVKD.

The gene calls are TRBV11-1 and TRBJ2-3; 11 bases are a match to TRBD2. CDR1 and CDR2 (germline): SGHAT, FQDESV (reference sequence). The CDR3 covers 16 residues. The V gene end was trimmed by 3 bases and the J gene end by 5 bases; junction bases not matched to a gene: 7. The CDR3 DNA sequence: TGTGCCAGCAGCTTCAGACGACTAGCGGGGCTAGATACGCAGTATTTT. Translating it yields CASSFRRLAGLDTQYF.

The chain joins TRBV11-2 to TRBJ2-5; D is ambiguous. The germline gives CDR1 SGHAT, CDR2 FQNNGV. The CDR3 is 10 amino acids. V dropped 8 bases and J dropped 2 bases, with 3 bases sitting between them. The CDR3 nucleotides read TGTGCCAGCGGGCAAGAGACCCAGTACTTC. Its translation is CASGQETQYF.